This T cell receptor (beta chain) came from a study of T cells in narcolepsy. Study results and limitations: Healthy controls reportedly lacked the autoreactive clonotypes serially found in patients' blood.

Profiled with immunoSEQ multiplex PCR; TCRdb holds only in-frame clones, not every one. The sample has 27,000 or so clones; roughly four fifths are singletons. Germline CDR1 reads WSHSY; CDR2 reads SAAADI. CDR3 size: 16 residues. Trimming took 3 bases from V and 1 from J, leaving 10 bases between them. Comments on this clone: Its antigen is unidentified.

The TCR comes from a human donor with narcolepsy. The V call is TRBV10-2, the J call TRBJ2-6; D possibly uses TRBD1 or TRBD2 (6 bases each). The sequencing input was CD45RA- memory CD4+ T cells from PBMCs. Written as DNA, the CDR3 is TGCGCCAGCAGTGAAAGGGGGGCTTCTGGGGCCAACGTCCTGACTTTC. This translates into CASSERGASGANVLTF.